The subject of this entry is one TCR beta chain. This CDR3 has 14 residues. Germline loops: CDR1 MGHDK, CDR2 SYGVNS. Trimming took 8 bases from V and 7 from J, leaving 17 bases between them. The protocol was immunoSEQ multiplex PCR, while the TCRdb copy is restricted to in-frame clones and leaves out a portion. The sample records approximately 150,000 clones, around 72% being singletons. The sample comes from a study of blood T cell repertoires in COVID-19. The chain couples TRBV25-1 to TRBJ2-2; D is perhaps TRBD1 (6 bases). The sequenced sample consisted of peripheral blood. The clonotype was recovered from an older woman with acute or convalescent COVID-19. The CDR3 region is CASHAWGQNGELFF. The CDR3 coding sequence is TGTGCCAGCCATGCGTGGGGACAAAACGGGGAGCTGTTTTTT.